This T cell receptor beta chain stems from a study of T cell repertoires in cytomegalovirus infection. At the level of the study: CMV infection and matching HLA type were both indicated by public TCR beta signatures. The study, taken as a whole, reports: Individuals carrying CMV plus the relevant HLA were identified by cumulative frequency of public TCR beta families. The study found HLA-C-restricted CMV-specific TCR beta clonotypes dominating the ex vivo response.

MiXCR, run by TCRdb on the reads, gives a single entry per CDR3 protein. The table has about 450,000 distinct CDR3 sequences, approximately 31% seen once; the top ten hold about 13%. A note on this clonotype: Its antigen is unidentified.

The specimen sequenced was PBMCs. The sequence was obtained from a human donor in good health (CMV status not recorded). Some clones in this sample may be carry-over from other donors' samples.

Here the CDR3 DNA reads TGTGCCAGCACCCTCTACTCGAGCTCTGGAAACACCATATATTTT. Its protein product is CASTLYSSSGNTIYF. The chain recombines TRBV3-1 with TRBJ1-3; D is unresolved. Germline assignment: CDR1 LGHDT and CDR2 YNNKEL (reference sequence). Trimming removed 7 bases at V and 0 bases at J, with 13 bases between. This CDR3 has 15 residues.